The TCR beta chain described here comes from a study of early T cells in non-severe SARS-CoV-2 infection. Study-level background: The input, bulk RNA from unsorted whole blood, was sequenced, and chains were unpaired.

This CDR3 spans 14 amino acids. V lost 5 bases to trimming and J lost 4 bases, with 15 bases between them. Germline V lookup: CDR1 MDHEN, CDR2 SYDVKM. Molecules of cDNA were individually given unique molecular identifiers that were attached to them. Using its own MiXCR run on the 5' RACE reads, TCRdb lists one record per CDR3 protein. The data contain approximately 47,000 distinct CDR3 sequences, 6.2% of them singletons. Sequenced material: whole blood, taken at baseline. The origin of this receptor is an adult who was a healthcare worker with PCR-confirmed SARS-CoV-2 infection or an uninfected control (not recorded which). The V call is TRBV28, the J call TRBJ2-7; no firm D call. The CDR3 sequence: CASSTLGPLYEQYF. DNA for the CDR3: TGTGCCAGCAGTACCCTCGGACCGCTATACGAGCAGTACTTC.